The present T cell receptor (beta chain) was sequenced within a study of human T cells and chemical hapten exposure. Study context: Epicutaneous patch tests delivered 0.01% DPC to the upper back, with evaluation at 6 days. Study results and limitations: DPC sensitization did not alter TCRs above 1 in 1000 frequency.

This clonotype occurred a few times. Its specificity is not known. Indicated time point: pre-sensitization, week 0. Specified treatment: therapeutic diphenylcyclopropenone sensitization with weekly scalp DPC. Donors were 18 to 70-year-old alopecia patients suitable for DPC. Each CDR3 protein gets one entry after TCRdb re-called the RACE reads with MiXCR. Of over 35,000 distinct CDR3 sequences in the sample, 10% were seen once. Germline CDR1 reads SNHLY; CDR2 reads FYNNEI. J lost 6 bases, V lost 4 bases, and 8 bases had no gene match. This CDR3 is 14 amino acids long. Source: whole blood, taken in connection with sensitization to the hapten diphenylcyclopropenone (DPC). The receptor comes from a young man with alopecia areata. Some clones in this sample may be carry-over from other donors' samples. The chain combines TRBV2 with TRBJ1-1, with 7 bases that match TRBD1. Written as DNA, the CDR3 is TGTGCCAGCAGTGTACATCCCCAGGGGGCTGAAGCTTTCTTT. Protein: CASSVHPQGAEAFF.